One sample yielded the 27 T cell receptor beta chains listed below, sequenced in a study of blood T cell repertoires in COVID-19 (dated by TCRdb to the early 2020s). The library was produced with the immunoSEQ multiplex PCR assay. TCRdb provides this immuneACCESS table in a form limited to in-frame rearrangements. Some clones are lacking; in checked studies, under half of them reflect an unresolved V gene, and why the rest are absent is not known. Within this sample are 200,000 to 250,000 clones, with around 81% of them counted one time only. Around 7.3% of the sample is taken by the ten largest. Specimen: peripheral blood. Source of these receptors: a woman aged 65 to 85 with acute or convalescent COVID-19.

The chain couples TRBV15 to TRBJ2-5, with 14 bases identical to TRBD2. There are 17 residues in the CDR3. Germline CDR1 reads LNHNV; CDR2 reads YYDKDF (reference sequence). Trimming removed 3 bases from V and 3 bases from J; junction bases left unmatched: 6. The CDR3 protein is CATSREATSGGEETQYF. CDR3 nucleotide sequence: TGTGCCACCAGCAGGGAGGCGACTAGCGGGGGGGAAGAGACCCAGTACTTC.

V is TRBV12-3 or TRBV12-4 and J is TRBJ2-2; D gene uncertain. The germline V and J ends were trimmed by 2 bases and 10 bases, with 11 bases remaining between them. The length of the CDR3 is 13 residues. The CDR3 coding sequence is TGTGCCAGCAGTTTACGTAGAGTAGAGGAGCTGTTTTTT. Amino acid sequence: CASSLRRVEELFF.

The chain recombines TRBV29-1 with TRBJ2-5; TRBD2 matches at 14 bases. CDR1 is SQVTM, CDR2 ANQGSEA, per germline. The CDR3 has 15 residues. Trimming cost V 7 bases and J 0 bases; bases outside gene matches: 4. The chain's CDR3 is CSGKGLAGDQETQYF. CDR3 sequence (DNA): TGCAGCGGAAAGGGACTAGCGGGGGACCAAGAGACCCAGTACTTC.

The chain carries TRBV6-1 and TRBJ1-2; 7 bases fit TRBD1. In germline, CDR1 is MNHNS, CDR2 SASEGT. CDR3 length: 15 residues. V gave up 0 bases and J gave up 8 bases; unmatched junction bases: 9. CDR3 in DNA: TGTGCCAGCAGTGAAGCGATCACAGGGGACGGCGGCTACACCTTC. Translating it yields CASSEAITGDGGYTF.

This sequence joins TRBV7-9 and TRBJ2-3; D unclear. V shed 7 bases and J shed 1 base, with 12 bases lying between them. The CDR3 extends over 14 amino acids. Looked up from germline, CDR1 is SEHNR and CDR2 is FQNEAQ (reference sequence). The CDR3 here is CASTPPIRTDTQYF. The CDR3 nucleotides are TGTGCCAGCACCCCCCCAATCCGCACAGATACGCAGTATTTT.

V usage is TRBV5-1 and J usage is TRBJ1-1, with 7 bases lining up with TRBD1. V lost 0 bases to trimming and J lost 3 bases; unmatched junction nucleotides: 8. The CDR3 has 16 residues. Germline assignment: CDR1 SGHRS and CDR2 YFSETQ. Here the CDR3 DNA reads TGCGCCAGCAGCTTGGGGACAGGTCCTGGGGACACTGAAGCTTTCTTT. Protein sequence: CASSLGTGPGDTEAFF.

This sequence joins TRBV6-1 and TRBJ2-5, with 13 bases matching TRBD2. CDR1 MNHNS and CDR2 SASEGT come from the germline V gene. This CDR3 is built from 17 residues. J lost 5 bases, V lost 2 bases, and 8 bases had no gene match. The CDR3 DNA sequence: TGTGCCAGCAGTGAACAAGGGCTGACTAGCGGGGGGGAGACCCAGTACTTC. Amino acid sequence: CASSEQGLTSGGETQYF.

This chain links TRBV6-6 with TRBJ1-2; weak D call: TRBD1 (6 bases). Looked up from germline, CDR1 is MNHNY and CDR2 is SVGAGI (reference sequence). CDR3 length: 14 amino acids. The germline V and J ends were trimmed by 5 bases and 6 bases, with 16 bases remaining between them. This chain's CDR3 is CASSGTGTSDGYTF. CDR3 nucleotide sequence: TGTGCCAGCAGTGGGACCGGGACAAGCGATGGCTACACCTTC.

The J gene is TRBJ2-5, the V gene TRBV5-1, with a tentative D call TRBD2 (6 bases). The CDR3 sequence is 15 residues long. V lost 4 bases to trimming and J lost 2 bases, with 15 bases between them. Germline V gene data show CDR1 as SGHRS and CDR2 as YFSETQ. This chain's CDR3 is CASSGRGTPQETQYF. The DNA for the CDR3 is TGCGCCAGCAGCGGGCGGGGCACCCCTCAAGAGACCCAGTACTTC.

The chain links TRBV7-2 to TRBJ2-7; D ambiguous. V gave up 2 bases and J gave up 4 bases, with 9 bases separating them. The CDR3 consists of 13 residues. CDR1 is SGHTA, CDR2 FQGNSA, per germline. This CDR3 reads CASSLSRVYEQYF. The CDR3 DNA sequence: TGTGCCAGCAGCTTATCGAGAGTATACGAGCAGTACTTC. Full variable domain (remainder filled in from reference TRBV7-2 and TRBJ2-7): GAGVSQSPSNKVTEKGKDVELRCDPISGHTALYWYRQSLGQGLEFLIYFQGNSAPDKSGLPSDRFSAERTGGSVSTLTIQRTQQEDSAVYLCASSLSRVYEQYFGPGTRLTVT.

The V and J genes are TRBV15 and TRBJ2-3, with a possible D match to TRBD2 (7 bases). Between the trimmed V and J ends, which lost 6 bases and 0 bases, there was a span of 16 bases. Germline V CDR1 and CDR2: LNHNV, YYDKDF (reference sequence). The CDR3 contains 16 residues. The CDR3 DNA follows: TGTGCCACCAGGGGGGGGGCAATCCTCAGCACAGATACGCAGTATTTT. It yields the protein CATRGGAILSTDTQYF.

The rearrangement uses TRBV7-9 and TRBJ2-2; D may be TRBD1 (6 bases). CDR3 length: 15 amino acids. With 6 bases removed from V and 5 bases from J, the gap between germline ends came to 16 bases. Germline assignment: CDR1 SEHNR and CDR2 FQNEAQ (reference sequence). DNA of the CDR3: TGTGCCAGCAGTTCAACCAATGGACAGACCGGGGAGCTGTTTTTT. Translation gives CASSSTNGQTGELFF.

This chain joins TRBV6-4 and TRBJ2-2; TRBD2 agrees at 14 bases. V lost 8 bases to trimming and J lost 6 bases; unmatched junction nucleotides: 11. The CDR3 has 17 residues. CDR1 is MRHNA, CDR2 SNTAGT, per germline. The CDR3: CASASTSGGALPGELFF. CDR3 coding DNA: TGTGCCAGCGCCTCGACTAGCGGGGGGGCCTTGCCCGGGGAGCTGTTTTTT.

The chain is built from TRBV18 and TRBJ2-7; 8 positions match TRBD2. Germline CDR1 and CDR2: KGHSH and LQKENI. CDR3 length: 13 amino acids. After removal of 0 bases from V and 7 bases from J, the junction contained 2 bases not matched to a gene. CDR3 sequence: CASSPPTGGEQYF. The CDR3 region has the DNA TGTGCCAGCTCACCACCGACGGGAGGGGAGCAGTACTTC.

This clone was counted only a few times. This chain uses TRBV18 with TRBJ2-1; a weak D match, TRBD1 (5 bases). Looked up from germline, CDR1 is KGHSH and CDR2 is LQKENI. V was pared by 0 bases and J by 9 bases, with 15 bases between. This CDR3 spans 15 amino acids. The CDR3 DNA reads TGTGCCAGCTCACCACCGACGCAGGGTAGAGGTGAGCAGTTCTTC. It translates to CASSPPTQGRGEQFF.

V usage is TRBV6-1 and J usage is TRBJ1-5, with a weak D call TRBD1 (6 bases). CDR1 MNHNS and CDR2 SASEGT come from the germline V gene. CDR3 length: 14 residues. V gave up 2 bases and J gave up 6 bases, with 11 bases separating them. The CDR3 loop is CASSERGAGQPQHF. The CDR3 bases are TGTGCCAGCAGTGAACGGGGGGCAGGTCAGCCCCAGCATTTT.

This clone was seen once. J is TRBJ2-7 and V is TRBV7-2, with TRBD1 identical over 8 bases. The germline V gene encodes CDR1 SGHTA and CDR2 FQGNSA. V lost 3 bases, J lost 5 bases, and 6 bases stayed unmatched. The CDR3 runs 14 residues. The CDR3 nucleotides read TGTGCCAGCAGCTTTTGGACAGGGTTAAACGAGCAGTACTTC. Its protein is CASSFWTGLNEQYF.

This chain links TRBV28 with TRBJ1-2, with D tentatively TRBD1 (5 bases). Germline CDR1 and CDR2: MDHEN and SYDVKM. The V end was cut by 2 bases, the J end by 4 bases, with 8 bases between. This CDR3 contains 13 residues. This chain's CDR3 is CASSLRQGYGYTF. The DNA of the CDR3 is TGTGCCAGCAGTTTACGTCAGGGCTATGGCTACACCTTC.

The V and J genes are TRBV18 and TRBJ1-5; D uncertain. The CDR3 is 16 residues long. V dropped 2 bases and J dropped 0 bases, with 11 bases sitting between them. Germline CDR1 is KGHSH and CDR2 is LQKENI. CDR3 coding DNA: TGTGCCAGCTCACCATCCGTAACTTATAGCAATCAGCCCCAGCATTTT. Translation: CASSPSVTYSNQPQHF. Combining the CDR3 with reference TRBV18 and TRBJ1-5 gives the whole variable domain NAGVMQNPRHLVRRRGQEARLRCSPMKGHSHVYWYRQLPEEGLKFMVYLQKENIIDESGMPKERFSAEFPKEGPSILRIQQVVRGDSAAYFCASSPSVTYSNQPQHFGDGTRLSIL.

The chain recombines TRBV5-6 with TRBJ2-1, with a weak D call TRBD1 (5 bases). The CDR3 loop spans 13 amino acids. The V gene lost 0 bases and the J gene lost 8 bases, with 9 bases spanning the gap. CDR1 is SGHDT and CDR2 is YYEEEE in the germline V gene. CDR3: CASSLAGSDEQFF. CDR3 nucleotides: TGTGCCAGCAGCTTGGCAGGGTCCGATGAGCAGTTCTTC. Variable domain in full (rest from reference TRBV5-6 and TRBJ2-1): DAGVTQSPTHLIKTRGQQVTLRCSPKSGHDTVSWYQQALGQGPQFIFQYYEEEERQRGNFPDRFSGHQFPNYSSELNVNALLLGDSALYLCASSLAGSDEQFFGPGTRLTVL.

This chain uses TRBV3-1 (or the pseudogene TRBV3-2) with TRBJ1-1; D gene uncertain. The CDR3 has 11 amino acids. Trimming removed 3 bases from V and 10 bases from J, with 9 bases in between. Germline lookup yields CDR1 LGHDT and CDR2 YNNKEL (reference sequence). The DNA for the CDR3 is TGTGCCAGCAGCCAGGGCCCCGCAGCTTTCTTT. Protein product: CASSQGPAAFF.

This chain links TRBV5-1 with TRBJ1-6, with TRBD1 matching over 7 bases. CDR1 and CDR2 (germline): SGHRS, YFSETQ. The CDR3 spans 16 residues. V was pared by 4 bases and J by 9 bases, with 13 bases of the junction left unmatched. The chain's CDR3 is CASSPNNRGSTSPLHF. The DNA for the CDR3 is TGCGCCAGCAGCCCGAATAACAGGGGCTCGACTTCACCCCTCCACTTT. Full variable domain (rest looked up from reference TRBV5-1 and TRBJ1-6): KAGVTQTPRYLIKTRGQQVTLSCSPISGHRSVSWYQQTPGQGLQFLFEYFSETQRNKGNFPGRFSGRQFSNSRSEMNVSTLELGDSALYLCASSPNNRGSTSPLHFGNGTRLTVT.

This clone was counted between two and nine times. The chain has TRBV11-2 and TRBJ2-5, with a tentative D call TRBD1 (5 bases). This CDR3 contains 16 residues. Trimming stripped 5 bases from V and 2 bases from J, with 18 bases between. CDR1 is SGHAT and CDR2 is FQNNGV in the germline V gene. Written as DNA, the CDR3 is TGTGCCAGCAGCCCCTCGCGGCAGGGAAATCAAGAGACCCAGTACTTC. Residues: CASSPSRQGNQETQYF.

The chain links TRBV10-2 to TRBJ1-3, with 9 bases lining up with TRBD1. This CDR3 is 15 amino acids long. The germline V gene encodes CDR1 WSHSY and CDR2 SAAADI. Trimming removed 7 bases from V and 6 bases from J; junction bases left unmatched: 10. The CDR3 DNA reads TGCGCCAGCACCCTGAACAGGGGGCGAGAAAACACCATATATTTT. Translation: CASTLNRGRENTIYF.

The V gene is TRBV2, the J gene TRBJ1-4; tentatively, D is TRBD1 (5 bases). V shed 5 bases and J shed 7 bases, with 20 bases lying between them. The CDR3 contains 16 residues. Germline V gives CDR1 SNHLY, CDR2 FYNNEI. The CDR3 loop reads CASSFPPQGDREKLFF. CDR3 DNA: TGTGCCAGCAGTTTTCCCCCCCAGGGTGATCGTGAAAAACTGTTTTTT. Full variable domain (rest looked up from reference TRBV2 and TRBJ1-4): EPEVTQTPSHQVTQMGQEVILRCVPISNHLYFYWYRQILGQKVEFLVSFYNNEISEKSEIFDDQFSVERPDGSNFTLKIRSTKLEDSAMYFCASSFPPQGDREKLFFGSGTQLSVL.

The V and J genes are TRBV19 and TRBJ1-1; D is perhaps TRBD1 (6 bases). Deletions cut 5 bases from V and 4 bases from J, with 23 bases between. The CDR3 is made up of 17 amino acids. Germline V gene sequence: CDR1 LNHDA, CDR2 SQIVND (reference sequence). Here the CDR3 DNA reads TGTGCCAGTAGTGGCTCTGACAGGACGGGGTTGAGCACTGAAGCTTTCTTT. Its translation is CASSGSDRTGLSTEAFF.

This rearrangement joins TRBV7-8 to TRBJ1-1, with TRBD1 as a possible D gene (5 bases). The V gene lost 1 base and the J gene lost 10 bases, with 16 bases spanning the gap. The germline CDR1 and CDR2 sequences are SGHVS and FQNEAQ. The CDR3 is 14 residues long. This chain's CDR3 is CASSLGGTDISAFF. In DNA, the CDR3 is TGTGCCAGCAGCTTAGGCGGGACCGATATATCAGCTTTCTTT.